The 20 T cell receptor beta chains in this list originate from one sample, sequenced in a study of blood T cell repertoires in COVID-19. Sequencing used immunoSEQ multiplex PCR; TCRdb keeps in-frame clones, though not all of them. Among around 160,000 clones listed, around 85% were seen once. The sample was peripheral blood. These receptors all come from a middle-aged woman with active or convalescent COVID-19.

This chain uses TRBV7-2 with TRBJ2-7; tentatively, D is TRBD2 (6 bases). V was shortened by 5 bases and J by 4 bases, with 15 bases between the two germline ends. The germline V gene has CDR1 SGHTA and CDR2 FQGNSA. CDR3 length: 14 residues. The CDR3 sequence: CASSPSGQAYEQYF. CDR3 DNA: TGTGCCAGCAGCCCGAGCGGGCAGGCGTACGAGCAGTACTTC.

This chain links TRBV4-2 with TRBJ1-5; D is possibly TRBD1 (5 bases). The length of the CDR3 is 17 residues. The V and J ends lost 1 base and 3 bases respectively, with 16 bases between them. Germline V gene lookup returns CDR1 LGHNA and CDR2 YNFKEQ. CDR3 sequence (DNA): TGTGCCAGCAGCCAAGGACTGGGGGGTTTTACCAATCAGCCCCAGCATTTT. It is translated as CASSQGLGGFTNQPQHF.

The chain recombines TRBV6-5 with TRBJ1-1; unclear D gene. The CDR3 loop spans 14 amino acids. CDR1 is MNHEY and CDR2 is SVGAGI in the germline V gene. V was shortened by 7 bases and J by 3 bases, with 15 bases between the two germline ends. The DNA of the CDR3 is TGTGCCAGCACGGGGAGTAGCGCGGACACTGAAGCTTTCTTT. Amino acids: CASTGSSADTEAFF.

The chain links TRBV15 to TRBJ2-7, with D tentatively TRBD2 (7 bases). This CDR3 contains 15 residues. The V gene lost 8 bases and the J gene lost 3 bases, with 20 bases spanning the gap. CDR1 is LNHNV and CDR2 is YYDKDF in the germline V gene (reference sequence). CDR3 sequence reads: CATGGAGANNYEQYF. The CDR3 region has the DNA TGTGCCACCGGGGGGGCCGGAGCGAACAACTACGAGCAGTACTTC.

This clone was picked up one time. CDR3 DNA: TGCGCCAGCAGCCACCTTGTGATACAGGGTCGGTATGGCTACACCTTC. It yields the protein CASSHLVIQGRYGYTF. The gene calls are TRBV4-1 and TRBJ1-2; perhaps TRBD1 as D (6 bases). CDR1 MGHRA and CDR2 YSYEKL come from the germline V gene. The CDR3 covers 16 residues. The V and J ends lost 3 bases and 5 bases respectively, with 19 bases between them.

DNA of the CDR3: TGTGCCAGCAGCGTGGACGACAGGGGGCGTAAGTCCGAGCAGTACTTC. Residues: CASSVDDRGRKSEQYF. The rearrangement joins TRBV9 to TRBJ2-7; 10 bases map to TRBD1. The CDR3 sequence is 16 residues long. CDR1 and CDR2 (germline): SGDLS, YYNGEE. The trim removed 2 bases at V and 6 bases at J, leaving 11 bases unmatched.

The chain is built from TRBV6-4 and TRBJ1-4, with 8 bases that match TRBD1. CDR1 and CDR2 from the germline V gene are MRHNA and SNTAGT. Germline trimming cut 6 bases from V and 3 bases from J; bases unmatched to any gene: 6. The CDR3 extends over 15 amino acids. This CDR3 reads CASSLTTGANEKLFF. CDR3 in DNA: TGTGCCAGCAGCCTGACGACAGGGGCTAATGAAAAACTGTTTTTT.

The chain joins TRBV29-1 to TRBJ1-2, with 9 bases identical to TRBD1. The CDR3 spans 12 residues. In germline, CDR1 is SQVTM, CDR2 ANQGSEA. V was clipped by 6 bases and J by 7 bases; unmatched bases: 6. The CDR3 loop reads CSVPRTGAGYTF. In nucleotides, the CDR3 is TGCAGCGTCCCCCGGACAGGGGCTGGCTACACCTTC.

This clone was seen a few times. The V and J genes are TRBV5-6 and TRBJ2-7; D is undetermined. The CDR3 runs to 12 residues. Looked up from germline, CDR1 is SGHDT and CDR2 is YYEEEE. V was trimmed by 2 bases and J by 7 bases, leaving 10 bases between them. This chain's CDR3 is CASSLGPREQYF. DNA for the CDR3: TGTGCCAGCAGCTTAGGCCCTAGGGAGCAGTACTTC. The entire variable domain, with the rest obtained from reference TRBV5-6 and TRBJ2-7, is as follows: DAGVTQSPTHLIKTRGQQVTLRCSPKSGHDTVSWYQQALGQGPQFIFQYYEEEERQRGNFPDRFSGHQFPNYSSELNVNALLLGDSALYLCASSLGPREQYFGPGTRLTVT.

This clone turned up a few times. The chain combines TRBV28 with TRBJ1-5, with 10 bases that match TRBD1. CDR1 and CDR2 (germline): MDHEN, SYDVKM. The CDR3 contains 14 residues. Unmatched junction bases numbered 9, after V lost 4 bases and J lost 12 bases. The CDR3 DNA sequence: TGTGCCAGCAGTTCACGGGACAGGGGTAGGGGCCAGCATTTT. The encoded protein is CASSSRDRGRGQHF.

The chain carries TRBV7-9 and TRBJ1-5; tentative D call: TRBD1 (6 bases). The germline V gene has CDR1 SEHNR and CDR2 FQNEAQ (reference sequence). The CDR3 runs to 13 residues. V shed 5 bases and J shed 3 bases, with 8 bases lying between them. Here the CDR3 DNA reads TGTGCCAGCAGCCGGGACACCAATCAGCCCCAGCATTTT. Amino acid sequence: CASSRDTNQPQHF.

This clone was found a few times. CDR3 sequence reads: CASSWDRGSHEQYF. Written as DNA, the CDR3 is TGCGCCAGCAGCTGGGACAGGGGATCCCACGAGCAGTACTTC. The V call is TRBV5-1, the J call TRBJ2-7, with 10 bases identical to TRBD1. This CDR3 has 14 residues. The germline V gene has CDR1 SGHRS and CDR2 YFSETQ. V shed 3 bases and J 5 bases; nucleotides not matched to a gene: 5.

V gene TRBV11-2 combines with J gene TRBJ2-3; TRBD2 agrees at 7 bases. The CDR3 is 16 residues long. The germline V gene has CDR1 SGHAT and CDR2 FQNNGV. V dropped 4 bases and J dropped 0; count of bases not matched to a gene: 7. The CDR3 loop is CASSSQAGTSTDTQYF. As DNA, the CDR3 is TGTGCCAGCAGCTCCCAAGCGGGGACTAGCACAGATACGCAGTATTTT.

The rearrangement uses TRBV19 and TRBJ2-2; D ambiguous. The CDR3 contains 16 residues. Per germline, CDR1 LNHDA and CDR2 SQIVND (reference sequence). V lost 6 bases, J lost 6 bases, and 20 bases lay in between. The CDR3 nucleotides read TGTGCCAGTAGCCCTAGAAGCCAAGGTGGCCCCGGGGAGCTGTTTTTT. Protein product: CASSPRSQGGPGELFF.

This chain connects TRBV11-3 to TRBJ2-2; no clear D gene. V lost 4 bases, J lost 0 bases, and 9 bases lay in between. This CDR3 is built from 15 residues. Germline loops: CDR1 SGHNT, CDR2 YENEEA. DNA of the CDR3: TGTGCCAGCAGCTCCGTTAACACGAACACCGGGGAGCTGTTTTTT. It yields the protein CASSSVNTNTGELFF.

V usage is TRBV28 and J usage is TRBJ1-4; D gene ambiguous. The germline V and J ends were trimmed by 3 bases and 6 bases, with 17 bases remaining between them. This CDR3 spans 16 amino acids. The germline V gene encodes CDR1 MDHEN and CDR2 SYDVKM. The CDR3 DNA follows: TGTGCCAGCAGTTTGTACCGGGGAGCCGCCTATGAAAAACTGTTTTTT. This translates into CASSLYRGAAYEKLFF.

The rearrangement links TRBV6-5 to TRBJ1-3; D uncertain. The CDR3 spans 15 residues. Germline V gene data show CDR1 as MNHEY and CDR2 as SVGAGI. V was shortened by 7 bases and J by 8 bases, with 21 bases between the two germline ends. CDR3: CASISSGSLSDTIYF. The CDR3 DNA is TGTGCCAGCATTTCATCTGGGAGCCTCTCGGACACCATATATTTT.

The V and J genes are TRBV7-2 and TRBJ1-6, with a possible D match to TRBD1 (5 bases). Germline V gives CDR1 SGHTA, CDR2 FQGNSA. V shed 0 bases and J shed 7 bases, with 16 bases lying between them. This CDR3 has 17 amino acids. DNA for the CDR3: TGTGCCAGCAGCTTAGCGAGTGGGGCAGGTTTCAATTCACCCCTCCACTTT. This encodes CASSLASGAGFNSPLHF. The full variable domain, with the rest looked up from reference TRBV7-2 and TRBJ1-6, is GAGVSQSPSNKVTEKGKDVELRCDPISGHTALYWYRQSLGQGLEFLIYFQGNSAPDKSGLPSDRFSAERTGGSVSTLTIQRTQQEDSAVYLCASSLASGAGFNSPLHFGNGTRLTVT.

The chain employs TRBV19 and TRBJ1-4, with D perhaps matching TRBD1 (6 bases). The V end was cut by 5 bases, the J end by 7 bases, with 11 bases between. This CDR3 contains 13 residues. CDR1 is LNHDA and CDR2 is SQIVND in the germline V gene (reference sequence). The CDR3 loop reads CASSRGAGEKLFF. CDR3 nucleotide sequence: TGTGCCAGTAGTCGGGGGGCTGGTGAAAAACTGTTTTTT.

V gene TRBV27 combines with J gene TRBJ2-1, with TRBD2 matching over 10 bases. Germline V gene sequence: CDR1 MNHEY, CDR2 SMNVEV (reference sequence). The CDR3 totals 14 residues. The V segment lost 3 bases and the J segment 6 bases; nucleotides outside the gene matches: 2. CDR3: CASSFLAGVNEQFF. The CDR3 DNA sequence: TGTGCCAGCAGTTTTCTAGCGGGAGTCAATGAGCAGTTCTTC.